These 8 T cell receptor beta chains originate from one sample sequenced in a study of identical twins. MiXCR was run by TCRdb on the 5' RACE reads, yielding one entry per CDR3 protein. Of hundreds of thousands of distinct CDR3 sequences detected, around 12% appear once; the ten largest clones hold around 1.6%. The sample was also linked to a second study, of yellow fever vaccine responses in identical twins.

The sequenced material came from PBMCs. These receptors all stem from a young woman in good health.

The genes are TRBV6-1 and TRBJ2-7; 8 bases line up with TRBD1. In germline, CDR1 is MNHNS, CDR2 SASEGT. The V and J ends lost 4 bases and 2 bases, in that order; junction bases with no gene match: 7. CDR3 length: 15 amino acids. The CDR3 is CASSAGTGTPYEQYF. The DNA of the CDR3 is TGTGCCAGCAGTGCCGGGACAGGTACTCCCTACGAGCAGTACTTC.

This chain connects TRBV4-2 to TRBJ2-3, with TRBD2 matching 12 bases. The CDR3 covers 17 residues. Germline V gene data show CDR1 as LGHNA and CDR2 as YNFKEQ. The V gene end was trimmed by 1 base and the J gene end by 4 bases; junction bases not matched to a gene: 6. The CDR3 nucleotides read TGTGCCAGCAGCCAAGGAGTCGCTAGCGGGGGGGCAGATACGCAGTATTTT. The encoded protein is CASSQGVASGGADTQYF.

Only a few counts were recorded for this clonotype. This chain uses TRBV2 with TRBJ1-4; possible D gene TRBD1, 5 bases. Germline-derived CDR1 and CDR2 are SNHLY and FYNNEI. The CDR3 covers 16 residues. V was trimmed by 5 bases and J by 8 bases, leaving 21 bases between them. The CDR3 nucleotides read TGTGCCAGCAGTAAAGGGGCAGACAGCGGTCCGGAAAAACTGTTTTTT. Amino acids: CASSKGADSGPEKLFF. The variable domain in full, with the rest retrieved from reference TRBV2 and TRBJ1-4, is EPEVTQTPSHQVTQMGQEVILRCVPISNHLYFYWYRQILGQKVEFLVSFYNNEISEKSEIFDDQFSVERPDGSNFTLKIRSTKLEDSAMYFCASSKGADSGPEKLFFGSGTQLSVL.

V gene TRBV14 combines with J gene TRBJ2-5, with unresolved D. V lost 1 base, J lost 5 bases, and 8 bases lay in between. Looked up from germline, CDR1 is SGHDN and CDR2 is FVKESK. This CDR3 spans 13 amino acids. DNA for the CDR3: TGTGCCAGCAGCCAAGGGGCTGTGGAGACCCAGTACTTC. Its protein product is CASSQGAVETQYF.

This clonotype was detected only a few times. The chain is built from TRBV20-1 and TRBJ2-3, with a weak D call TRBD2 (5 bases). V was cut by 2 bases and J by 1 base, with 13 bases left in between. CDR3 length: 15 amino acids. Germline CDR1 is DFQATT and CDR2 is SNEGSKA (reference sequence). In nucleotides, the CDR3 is TGCAGTGCTAGATCCCGGGGTAGCGGCACAGATACGCAGTATTTT. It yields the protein CSARSRGSGTDTQYF.

This CDR3 is CASSRRPTNGSSYEQYF. The CDR3 DNA sequence: TGCGCCAGCAGCCGTAGACCGACGAACGGGAGTTCCTACGAGCAGTACTTC. This sequence joins TRBV5-1 and TRBJ2-7; D perhaps matches TRBD2 (6 bases). This CDR3 comprises 17 residues. V gave up 4 bases and J gave up 1 base, with 21 bases separating them. Looked up from germline, CDR1 is SGHRS and CDR2 is YFSETQ.

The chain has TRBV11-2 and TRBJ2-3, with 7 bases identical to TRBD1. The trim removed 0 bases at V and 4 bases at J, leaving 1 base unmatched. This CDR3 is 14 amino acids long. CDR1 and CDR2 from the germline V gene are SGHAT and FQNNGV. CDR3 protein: CASSLETGSDTQYF. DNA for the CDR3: TGTGCCAGCAGCTTAGAGACAGGGTCAGATACGCAGTATTTT.

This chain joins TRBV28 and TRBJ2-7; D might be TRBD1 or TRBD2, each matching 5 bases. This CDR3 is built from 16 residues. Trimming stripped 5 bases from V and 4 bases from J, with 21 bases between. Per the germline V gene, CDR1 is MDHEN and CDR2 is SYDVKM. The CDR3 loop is CASSQYSDGGSYEQYV. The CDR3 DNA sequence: TGTGCCAGCAGTCAATATTCCGATGGGGGTAGTTACGAGCAGTACGTC.